This T cell receptor (beta chain) was observed in a study of spatial heterogeneity in lung cancer. Using its own MiXCR run on the 5' RACE reads, TCRdb lists one record per CDR3 protein. In the table there are 30,000 to 45,000 distinct CDR3 sequences, about 7% of which are singletons. Germline-derived CDR1 and CDR2 are KGHSH and LQKENI. CDR3 length: 15 residues. J was trimmed by 8 bases and V by 5 bases; bases with no gene match: 9. As to time point: sample taken at primary tumor resection. The J gene is TRBJ1-4, the V gene TRBV18; 9 positions match TRBD1. The receptor's source is a female donor with early-stage non-small cell lung cancer. Sequencing was performed on PBMCs, taken at surgery. DNA for the CDR3: TGTGCCAGCTCAAAACAGGGGGCATTGGAGGAAAAACTGTTTTTT. Translating it yields CASSKQGALEEKLFF.